These 23 T cell receptor beta chains share one sample of origin, sequenced in a study of regulatory T cells in long-lasting Graves disease. Time point: newly diagnosed GD, antithyroid drugs for less than 3 months. Preparation of the TCR library used RNA extracted from PBMCs. In building TCR beta libraries, iRepertoire HTBI primers were used together with Arm-PCR of CDR3 regions. TCRdb passed the multiplex PCR reads through MiXCR, listing each CDR3 protein once. The table has roughly 610,000 distinct CDR3 sequences, roughly 15% seen once. These data also formed part of another study, on T cells in Graves' hyperthyroidism and ophthalmopathy.

The sample consisted of peripheral blood mononuclear cells (PBMCs), taken at new diagnosis, from a patient treated with antithyroid drugs. The receptors were gathered from a woman in her 30s with Graves disease.

At least ten counts were recorded for this clonotype. The CDR3 bases are TGTGCCAGCAGCCAAGAAGGGACGGAGCAGTACTTC. Translation: CASSQEGTEQYF. The chain joins TRBV3-1 to TRBJ2-7, with D perhaps being TRBD1 or TRBD2 (5 bases each). The CDR3 sequence is 12 residues long. Trimming cost V 0 bases and J 7 bases, with 7 bases left between them. CDR1 LGHDT and CDR2 YNNKEL come from the germline V gene (reference sequence).

In this sample, this clonotype turned up a few times. The chain employs TRBV30 and TRBJ2-7; 8 bases are a match to TRBD1. Germline CDR1 is GTSNPN and CDR2 is SVGIG (reference sequence). The CDR3 has 15 amino acids. J was trimmed by 5 bases and V by 3 bases; bases with no gene match: 12. CDR3 sequence (DNA): TGTGCCTGGAGAGCCCGGGACAGGCTTTTTCACGAGCAGTACTTC. It translates to CAWRARDRLFHEQYF.

This chain uses TRBV6-4 with TRBJ2-1, with 10 bases matching TRBD2. The CDR3 consists of 15 residues. Germline V gene sequence: CDR1 MRHNA, CDR2 SNTAGT. The junction had 4 bases not matched to a gene; V was cut back by 2 bases and J by 6 bases. CDR3 nucleotide sequence: TGTGCCAGCAGTGACCCTAGCGGGAGTCCCAATGAGCAGTTCTTC. Encoded protein: CASSDPSGSPNEQFF.

This clonotype was seen at least ten times. The chain joins TRBV11-2 to TRBJ2-1; 10 bases are a match to TRBD2. This CDR3 region has 17 residues. The germline CDR1 and CDR2 sequences are SGHAT and FQNNGV. V shed 2 bases and J 5 bases; nucleotides not matched to a gene: 9. The CDR3 loop is CASSLRATSGMNNEQFF. The DNA of the CDR3 is TGTGCCAGCAGCTTACGGGCTACTAGCGGGATGAACAATGAGCAGTTCTTC.

The chain combines TRBV5-1 with TRBJ2-3; D perhaps matches TRBD2 (6 bases). This CDR3 has 15 residues. Germline CDR1 and CDR2: SGHRS and YFSETQ. V shed 0 bases and J shed 6 bases, with 14 bases lying between them. The CDR3 protein is CASSLDGDSGDTQYF. Written as DNA, the CDR3 is TGCGCCAGCAGCTTGGATGGGGACTCCGGGGATACGCAGTATTTT.

This clonotype was detected many times. V and J are TRBV10-3 and TRBJ2-3; TRBD2 matches at 7 bases. V lost 3 bases and J lost 1; bases outside the gene matches: 4. Looked up from germline, CDR1 is ENHRY and CDR2 is SYGVKD. CDR3 length: 15 amino acids. CDR3 bases: TGTGCCATCAGTGAAGGCGGGGGAGGCACAGATACGCAGTATTTT. This gives the protein CAISEGGGGTDTQYF.

The CDR3 is CASSDLVLSAGGKETQYF. The CDR3 DNA reads as TGCGCCAGCAGCGACCTTGTGTTGTCCGCGGGAGGAAAGGAGACCCAGTACTTC. The chain employs TRBV5-1 and TRBJ2-5; TRBD2 agrees at 8 bases. The trim removed 4 bases at V and 5 bases at J, leaving 19 bases unmatched. The CDR3 extends over 18 amino acids. The V gene's germline CDR1 is SGHRS and CDR2 YFSETQ.

The chain has TRBV12-3 or TRBV12-4 and TRBJ2-5, with 8 bases lining up with TRBD2. The CDR3 covers 15 residues. J lost 4 bases, V lost 3 bases, and 7 bases had no gene match. Here the CDR3 DNA reads TGTGCCAGCAGTTTCTTTGCGGGAGGCCCAGAGACCCAGTACTTC. As protein: CASSFFAGGPETQYF.

The CDR3 sequence: CASGVGRGETQYF. The CDR3 DNA is TGTGCCAGCGGAGTGGGTCGGGGAGAGACCCAGTACTTC. The gene calls are TRBV9 and TRBJ2-5, with D perhaps TRBD2 (5 bases). The CDR3 totals 13 residues. V was clipped by 7 bases and J by 4 bases, with 14 bases between them. Germline loops: CDR1 SGDLS, CDR2 YYNGEE.

The J gene is TRBJ1-4, the V gene TRBV16; the D is unclear. The CDR3 has 15 amino acids. Trimming cost V 3 bases and J 2 bases, with 10 bases left between them. Germline-derived CDR1 and CDR2 are KGHSY and FQNENV. This chain's CDR3 is CASSQSHGTNEKLFF. For the CDR3, the DNA is TGTGCCAGCAGCCAGAGCCACGGCACTAATGAAAAACTGTTTTTT.

Many counts were recorded for this clonotype. V gene TRBV6-2 or TRBV6-3 combines with J gene TRBJ2-3, with a tentative D call TRBD2 (5 bases). Trimming took 5 bases from V and 2 from J, leaving 14 bases between them. This CDR3 is built from 15 residues. Germline assignment: CDR1 MNHEY and CDR2 SVGEGT. CDR3: CASSTEGRDTDTQYF. Here the CDR3 DNA reads TGTGCCAGCAGTACTGAAGGACGGGACACAGATACGCAGTATTTT.

The gene calls are TRBV28 and TRBJ2-7, with D uncertain. In germline, CDR1 is MDHEN, CDR2 SYDVKM. The V end was cut by 3 bases, the J end by 1 base, with 13 bases between. The CDR3 covers 15 residues. CDR3 amino acids: CASSFGPPASYEQYF. The CDR3 coding sequence is TGTGCCAGCAGTTTCGGACCCCCAGCGTCCTACGAGCAGTACTTC.

The V and J genes are TRBV7-9 and TRBJ1-1; D is uncertain. The V end lost 5 bases, the J end lost 0 bases, and 13 bases lay between the germline ends. Looked up from germline, CDR1 is SEHNR and CDR2 is FQNEAQ (reference sequence). This CDR3 is built from 15 residues. This chain's CDR3 is CASSAPQDLNTEAFF. CDR3 nucleotides: TGTGCCAGCAGCGCCCCTCAGGACTTGAACACTGAAGCTTTCTTT. The full variable domain, in which reference TRBV7-9 and TRBJ1-1 provide the parts outside the CDR3, is DTGVSQNPRHKITKRGQNVTFRCDPISEHNRLYWYRQTLGQGPEFLTYFQNEAQLEKSRLLSDRFSAERPKGSFSTLEIQRTEQGDSAMYLCASSAPQDLNTEAFFGQGTRLTVV.

This clonotype was found a few times. The rearrangement joins TRBV30 to TRBJ2-5, with a weak D call TRBD1 (5 bases). V was pared by 0 bases and J by 1 base, with 15 bases between. There are 16 residues in the CDR3. Germline V CDR1 and CDR2: GTSNPN, SVGIG (reference sequence). For the CDR3, the DNA is TGTGCCTGGAGTGTACACCAGTACAGGAGCCAAGAGACCCAGTACTTC. This gives the protein CAWSVHQYRSQETQYF.

This clonotype was observed many times. The chain couples TRBV27 to TRBJ1-5, with a possible D match to TRBD1 (6 bases). V was trimmed by 6 bases and J by 6 bases, leaving 12 bases between them. This CDR3 spans 13 amino acids. CDR1 is MNHEY, CDR2 SMNVEV, per germline (reference sequence). The CDR3 coding sequence is TGTGCCAGCAGGCCTACAGGGAGTCAGCCCCAGCATTTT. The encoded protein is CASRPTGSQPQHF.

This clonotype was observed many times. The chain combines TRBV6-1 with TRBJ1-1; no firm D call. The CDR3 length is 12 residues. V was clipped by 10 bases and J by 1 base, with 10 bases between them. The germline V gene has CDR1 MNHNS and CDR2 SASEGT. The CDR3, as DNA: TGTGCCACCACAACGGGGAACACTGAAGCTTTCTTT. Its protein product is CATTTGNTEAFF.

This clonotype showed up just a few times. The conserved phenylalanine or tryptophan is not found at the CDR3 terminus, so this likely reflects a read error. The chain uses TRBV27 and TRBJ1-6, with 7 bases matching TRBD1. The CDR3 is 15 amino acids. In germline, CDR1 is MNHEY, CDR2 SMNVEV (reference sequence). Germline trimming cut 5 bases from V and 7 bases from J; bases unmatched to any gene: 8. Written as DNA, the CDR3 is TGTGCCAGCAGTGCCGGGACAGCTCGCAATTCACCCCTCCACCTT. The encoded protein is CASSAGTARNSPLHL.

This clonotype was recorded at least ten times. V gene TRBV20-1 combines with J gene TRBJ1-1; tentatively, D is TRBD1 (6 bases). This CDR3 has 15 residues. CDR1 and CDR2 (germline): DFQATT, SNEGSKA (reference sequence). V was trimmed by 3 bases and J by 4 bases, leaving 18 bases between them. The CDR3 nucleotides are TGCAGTGCTAGTAGGGGGGGCGGGACGATCACTGAAGCTTTCTTT. It translates to CSASRGGGTITEAFF.

This clonotype has just a few counts. This chain uses TRBV30 with TRBJ1-1; D uncertain. In germline, CDR1 is GTSNPN, CDR2 SVGIG (reference sequence). Trimming shortened V by 0 bases and J by 5 bases, and 10 bases separated the two germline ends. The length of the CDR3 is 13 residues. CDR3 in DNA: TGTGCCTGGAGTGTTTTTGGGAGAACTGAAGCTTTCTTT. It is translated as CAWSVFGRTEAFF.

The rearrangement joins TRBV9 to TRBJ2-1, with D perhaps TRBD1 (6 bases). Trimming removed 0 bases at V and 7 bases at J, with 11 bases between. Germline V gene data show CDR1 as SGDLS and CDR2 as YYNGEE. The CDR3 is 14 amino acids. CDR3 in DNA: TGTGCCAGCAGCGTAGGACCAGGGGAGAATGAGCAGTTCTTC. Translating it yields CASSVGPGENEQFF.

In its sample, this clonotype was seen many times. V is TRBV28 and J is TRBJ1-2, with D uncertain. CDR3 length equals 11 residues. Trimming removed 3 bases at V and 8 bases at J, with 7 bases between. Germline CDR1 and CDR2: MDHEN and SYDVKM. The CDR3 spells CASSFPRGYTF. The CDR3 DNA reads as TGTGCCAGCAGTTTCCCCCGAGGCTACACCTTC.

In its sample, this clonotype was seen a few times. The rearrangement uses TRBV10-3 and TRBJ2-1, with TRBD2 matching over 13 bases. Germline V CDR1 and CDR2: ENHRY, SYGVKD. The CDR3 length is 16 residues. Trimming removed 11 bases from V and 5 bases from J; junction bases left unmatched: 12. Here the CDR3 DNA reads TGTGCCTACTCACCGGGACTAGCGGGATTGCACAATGAGCAGTTCTTC. Translating it yields CAYSPGLAGLHNEQFF.

This clonotype was seen repeatedly, ten times or more. The chain carries TRBV6-1 and TRBJ1-2; D is ambiguous. V lost 6 bases and J 5 bases, leaving 13 bases between the germline ends. Germline values: CDR1 MNHNS, CDR2 SASEGT. CDR3 size: 13 residues. CDR3 residues: CASRNPSKYGYTF. The CDR3 nucleotides read TGTGCCAGCAGGAACCCCTCAAAATATGGCTACACCTTC.